Below are 2 T cell receptor beta chains sequenced from a single sample in a study of T-cell memory formation after mild COVID-19. TCRdb ran MiXCR on the 5' RACE reads and lists one entry per CDR3 protein. The table has roughly 350,000 distinct CDR3 sequences, about 13% seen once. Sequencing input: PBMCs or a T cell subset sorted from them (not recorded which). These receptors came from a man aged 18-30 years who had mild COVID-19 (a few samples of this study predate the infection). Cell type and time point are not known.

This clonotype has just a few counts. CDR3 amino acids: CAWSEQGETQYF. The DNA of the CDR3 is TGTGCCTGGAGCGAACAGGGGGAGACCCAGTACTTC. This sequence joins TRBV30 and TRBJ2-5, with TRBD1 matching 7 bases. The CDR3 loop spans 12 amino acids. The ends lost 3 bases at V and 5 bases at J; junction bases unmatched: 3. Germline CDR1 is GTSNPN and CDR2 is SVGIG (reference sequence). The entire variable domain, with the rest obtained from reference TRBV30 and TRBJ2-5, is as follows: SQTIHQWPATLVQPVGSPLSLECTVEGTSNPNLYWYRQAAGRGLQLLFYSVGIGQISSEVPQNLSASRPQDRQFILSSKKLLLSDSGFYLCAWSEQGETQYFGPGTRLLVL.

The V and J genes are TRBV5-1 and TRBJ1-4; D ambiguous. Between the trimmed V and J ends, which lost 0 bases and 2 bases, there was a span of 8 bases. Germline V gives CDR1 SGHRS, CDR2 YFSETQ. The CDR3 extends over 15 amino acids. CDR3 loop: CASSLGGSTNEKLFF. For the CDR3, the DNA is TGCGCCAGCAGCTTGGGTGGGAGTACTAATGAAAAACTGTTTTTT.